This TCR beta chain was recorded in a study of control samples from healthy donors and cancer patients. The CDR3 is 13 amino acids. Trimming took off 2 bases at V and 3 bases at J, with 5 bases between the two ends. Germline V gives CDR1 MDHEN, CDR2 SYDVKM. Profiled with immunoSEQ multiplex PCR; TCRdb holds only in-frame clones, not every one. The sample includes 130,000 or so clones, 91% seen only once; the top ten take less than 8.5%. This receptor was obtained from a man aged 18-30 years in good health. The rearrangement uses TRBV28 and TRBJ1-5, with no clear D. The material sequenced was blood. The CDR3 loop reads CASSLPNNQPQHF. The DNA for the CDR3 is TGTGCCAGCAGTTTACCAAACAATCAGCCCCAGCATTTT.